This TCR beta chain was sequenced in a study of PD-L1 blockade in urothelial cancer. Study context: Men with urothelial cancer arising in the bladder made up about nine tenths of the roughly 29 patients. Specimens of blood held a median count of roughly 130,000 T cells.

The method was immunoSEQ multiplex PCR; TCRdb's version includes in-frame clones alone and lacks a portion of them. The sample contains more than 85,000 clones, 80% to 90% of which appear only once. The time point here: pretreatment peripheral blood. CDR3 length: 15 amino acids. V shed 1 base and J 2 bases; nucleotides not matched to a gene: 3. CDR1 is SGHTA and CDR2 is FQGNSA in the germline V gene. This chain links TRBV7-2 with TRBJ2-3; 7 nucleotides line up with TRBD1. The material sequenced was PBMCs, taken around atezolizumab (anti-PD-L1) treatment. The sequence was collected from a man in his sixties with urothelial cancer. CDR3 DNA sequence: TGTGCCAGCAGCTTAGGACAGGGTGACACAGATACGCAGTATTTT. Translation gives CASSLGQGDTDTQYF.